Detailed here is one T cell receptor (beta chain). Its cognate antigen is unknown. These data belong to a study of blood T cells in healthy people across ages. Between the trimmed V and J ends, which lost 0 bases and 1 base, there was a span of 9 bases. The CDR3 has 14 amino acids. The germline V gene encodes CDR1 GTSNPN and CDR2 SVGIG (reference sequence). Study-wide results and limits: Long-lived donors had more naive CD4+ cells and higher diversity than aged donors.

For the second PCR, which ran for roughly 6 to 11 cycles, a sample-barcoded 5' primer and a J-beta primer mix were used. Unique molecular identifiers of 12 random nucleotides labeled each cDNA. TCRdb used MiXCR to reprocess the 5' RACE reads, holding one entry per CDR3 protein. The table records about 1,400,000 distinct CDR3 sequences, approximately 42% of them present only once. The V call is TRBV30, the J call TRBJ2-5; no clear D. This receptor was obtained from a woman between 18 and 30 years old in good health. Sequenced sample: blood. The CDR3 reads CAWSVWQIQETQYF. DNA of the CDR3: TGTGCCTGGAGTGTATGGCAGATCCAAGAGACCCAGTACTTC.